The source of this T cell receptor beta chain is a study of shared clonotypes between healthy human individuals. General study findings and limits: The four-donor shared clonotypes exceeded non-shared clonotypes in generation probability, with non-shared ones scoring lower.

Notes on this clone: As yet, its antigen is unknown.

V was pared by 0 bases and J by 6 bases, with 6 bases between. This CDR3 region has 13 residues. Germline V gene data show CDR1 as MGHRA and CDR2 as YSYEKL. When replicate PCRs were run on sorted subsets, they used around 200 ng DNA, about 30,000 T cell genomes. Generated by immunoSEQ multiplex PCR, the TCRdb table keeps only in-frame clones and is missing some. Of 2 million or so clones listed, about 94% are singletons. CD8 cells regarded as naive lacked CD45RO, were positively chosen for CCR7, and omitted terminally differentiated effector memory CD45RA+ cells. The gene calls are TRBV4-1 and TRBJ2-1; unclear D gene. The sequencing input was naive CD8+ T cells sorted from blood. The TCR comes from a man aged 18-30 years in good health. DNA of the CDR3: TGCGCCAGCAGCCAAGATTTAAGCAATGAGCAGTTCTTC. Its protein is CASSQDLSNEQFF.